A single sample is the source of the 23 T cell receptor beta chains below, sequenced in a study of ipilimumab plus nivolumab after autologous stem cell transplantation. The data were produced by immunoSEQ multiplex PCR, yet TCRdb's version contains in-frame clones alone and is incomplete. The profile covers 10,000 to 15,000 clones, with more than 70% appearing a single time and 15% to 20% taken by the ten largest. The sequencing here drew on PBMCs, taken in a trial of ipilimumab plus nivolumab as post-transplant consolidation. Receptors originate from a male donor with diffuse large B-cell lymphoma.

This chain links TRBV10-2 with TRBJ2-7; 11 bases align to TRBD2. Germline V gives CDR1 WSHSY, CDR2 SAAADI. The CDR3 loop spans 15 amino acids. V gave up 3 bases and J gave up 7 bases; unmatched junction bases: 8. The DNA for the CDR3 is TGCGCCAGCAGTGAACAACTAGCGGGAGCTTGGGAGCAGTACTTC. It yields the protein CASSEQLAGAWEQYF.

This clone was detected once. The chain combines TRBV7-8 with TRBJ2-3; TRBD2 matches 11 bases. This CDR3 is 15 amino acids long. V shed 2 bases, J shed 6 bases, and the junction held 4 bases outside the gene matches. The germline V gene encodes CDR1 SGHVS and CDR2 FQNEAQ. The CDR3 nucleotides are TGTGCCAGCAGCTTACTAGCGGGGGGAGGGGATACGCAGTATTTT. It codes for CASSLLAGGGDTQYF.

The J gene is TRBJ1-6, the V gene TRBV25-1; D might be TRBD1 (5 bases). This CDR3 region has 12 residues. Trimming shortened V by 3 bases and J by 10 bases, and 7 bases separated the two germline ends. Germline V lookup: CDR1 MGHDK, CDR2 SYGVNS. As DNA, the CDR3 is TGTGCCAGCAGTGACAGGGTATCACCCCTCCACTTT. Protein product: CASSDRVSPLHF.

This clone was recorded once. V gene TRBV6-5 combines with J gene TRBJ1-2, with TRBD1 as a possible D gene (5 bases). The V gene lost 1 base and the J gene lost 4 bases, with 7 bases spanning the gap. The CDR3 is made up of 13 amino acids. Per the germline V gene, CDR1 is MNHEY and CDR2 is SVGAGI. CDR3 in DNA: TGTGCCAGCAGTTACTGGGGCGGCTATGGCTACACCTTC. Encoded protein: CASSYWGGYGYTF.

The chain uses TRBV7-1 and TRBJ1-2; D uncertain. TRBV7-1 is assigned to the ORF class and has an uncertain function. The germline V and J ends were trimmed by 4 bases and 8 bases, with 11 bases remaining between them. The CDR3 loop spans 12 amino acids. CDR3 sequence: CASSLVGEGYTF. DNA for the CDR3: TGTGCCAGCAGCTTAGTTGGGGAGGGCTACACCTTC.

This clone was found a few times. The CDR3 here is CASSLALPEEKLFF. DNA for the CDR3: TGTGCCAGCAGCTTGGCCCTACCGGAGGAAAAACTGTTTTTT. The V call is TRBV5-5, the J call TRBJ1-4; D is uncertain. The ends were cut back, 0 bases at V and 8 bases at J, with 11 bases in the middle. The length of the CDR3 is 14 residues. Germline CDR1 reads SGHKS; CDR2 reads YYEKEE (reference sequence).

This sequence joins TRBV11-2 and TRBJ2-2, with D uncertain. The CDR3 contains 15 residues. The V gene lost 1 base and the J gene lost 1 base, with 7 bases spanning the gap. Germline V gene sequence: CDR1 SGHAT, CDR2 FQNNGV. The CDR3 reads CASSLARQNTGELFF. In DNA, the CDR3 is TGTGCCAGCAGCTTAGCCAGACAGAACACCGGGGAGCTGTTTTTT.

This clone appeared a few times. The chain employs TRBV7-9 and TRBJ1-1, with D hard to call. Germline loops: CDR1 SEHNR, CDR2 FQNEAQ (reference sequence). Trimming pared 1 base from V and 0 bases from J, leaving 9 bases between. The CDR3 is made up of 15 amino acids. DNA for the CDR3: TGTGCCAGCAGCTTAGTGGTGTTGGTGAACACTGAAGCTTTCTTT. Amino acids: CASSLVVLVNTEAFF. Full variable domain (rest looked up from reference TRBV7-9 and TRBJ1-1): DTGVSQNPRHKITKRGQNVTFRCDPISEHNRLYWYRQTLGQGPEFLTYFQNEAQLEKSRLLSDRFSAERPKGSFSTLEIQRTEQGDSAMYLCASSLVVLVNTEAFFGQGTRLTVV.

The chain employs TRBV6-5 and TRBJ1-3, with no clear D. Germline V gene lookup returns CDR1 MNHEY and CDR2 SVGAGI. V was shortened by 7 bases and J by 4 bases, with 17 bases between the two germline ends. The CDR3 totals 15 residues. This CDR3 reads CASNSGYAGGNTIYF. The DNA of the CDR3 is TGTGCCAGCAATTCGGGCTACGCCGGAGGAAACACCATATATTTT.

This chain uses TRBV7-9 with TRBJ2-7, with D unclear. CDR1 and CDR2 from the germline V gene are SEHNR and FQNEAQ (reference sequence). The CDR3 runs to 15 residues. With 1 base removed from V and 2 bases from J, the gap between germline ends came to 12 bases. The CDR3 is CASSLDNGPAYEQYF. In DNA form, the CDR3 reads TGTGCCAGCAGCTTAGACAATGGGCCAGCCTACGAGCAGTACTTC.

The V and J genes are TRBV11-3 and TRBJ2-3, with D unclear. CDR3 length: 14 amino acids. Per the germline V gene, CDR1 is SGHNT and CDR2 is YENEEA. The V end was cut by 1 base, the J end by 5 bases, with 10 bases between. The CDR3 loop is CASSLAGDEDTQYF. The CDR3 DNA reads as TGTGCCAGCAGCTTAGCCGGAGATGAAGATACGCAGTATTTT. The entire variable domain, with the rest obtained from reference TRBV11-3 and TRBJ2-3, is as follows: EAGVVQSPRYKIIEKKQPVAFWCNPISGHNTLYWYLQNLGQGPELLIRYENEEAVDDSQLPKDRFSAERLKGVDSTLKIQPAELGDSAVYLCASSLAGDEDTQYFGPGTRLTVL.

CDR3 loop: CASSIRRDRGDGYTF. The DNA of the CDR3 is TGTGCCAGTAGTATCAGACGGGACAGGGGCGATGGCTACACCTTC. V gene TRBV19 combines with J gene TRBJ1-2, with 10 bases identical to TRBD1. CDR3 length equals 15 residues. V gave up 3 bases and J gave up 6 bases; unmatched junction bases: 7. CDR1 is LNHDA and CDR2 is SQIVND in the germline V gene (reference sequence).

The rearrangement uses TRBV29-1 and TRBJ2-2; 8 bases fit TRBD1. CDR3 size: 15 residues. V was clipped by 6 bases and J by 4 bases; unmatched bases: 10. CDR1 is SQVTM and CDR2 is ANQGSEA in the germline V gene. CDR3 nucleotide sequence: TGCAGCGTGGAGCTTACAGGGGGTCCCACCGGGGAGCTGTTTTTT. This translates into CSVELTGGPTGELFF.

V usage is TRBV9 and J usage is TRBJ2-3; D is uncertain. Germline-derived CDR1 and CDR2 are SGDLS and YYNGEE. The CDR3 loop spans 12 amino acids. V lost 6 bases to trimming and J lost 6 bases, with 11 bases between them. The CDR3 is CASTPIVDTQYF. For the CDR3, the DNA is TGTGCCAGCACGCCGATTGTGGATACGCAGTATTTT.

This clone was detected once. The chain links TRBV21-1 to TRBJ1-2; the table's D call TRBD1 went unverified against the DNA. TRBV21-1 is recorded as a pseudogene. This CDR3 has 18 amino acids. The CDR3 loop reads CASSKINRAGLANYGYTF. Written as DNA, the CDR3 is TGTGCCAGCAGCAAAATCAATAGGGCAGGGTTAGCTAACTATGGCTACACCTTC.

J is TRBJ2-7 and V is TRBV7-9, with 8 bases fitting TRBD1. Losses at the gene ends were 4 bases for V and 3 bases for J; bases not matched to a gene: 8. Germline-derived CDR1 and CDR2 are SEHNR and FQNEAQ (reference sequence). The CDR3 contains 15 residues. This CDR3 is CASSSIGQGYYEQYF. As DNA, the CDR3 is TGTGCCAGCAGCTCAATCGGACAGGGCTACTACGAGCAGTACTTC.

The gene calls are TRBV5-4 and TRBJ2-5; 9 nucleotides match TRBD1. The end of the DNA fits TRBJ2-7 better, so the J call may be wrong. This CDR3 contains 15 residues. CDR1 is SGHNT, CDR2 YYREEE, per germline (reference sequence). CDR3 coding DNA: TGTGCCAGCAGCTCCGGCGGGGACAGGGACCACGAGCAGTACTTC. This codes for CASSSGGDRDHEQYF.

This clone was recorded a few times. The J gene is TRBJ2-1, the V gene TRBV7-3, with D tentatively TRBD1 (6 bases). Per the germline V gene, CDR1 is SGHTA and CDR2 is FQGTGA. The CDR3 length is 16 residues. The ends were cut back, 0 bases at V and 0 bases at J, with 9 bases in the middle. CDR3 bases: TGTGCCAGCAGCTTAACGGCGGACAGCTCCTACAATGAGCAGTTCTTC. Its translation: CASSLTADSSYNEQFF.

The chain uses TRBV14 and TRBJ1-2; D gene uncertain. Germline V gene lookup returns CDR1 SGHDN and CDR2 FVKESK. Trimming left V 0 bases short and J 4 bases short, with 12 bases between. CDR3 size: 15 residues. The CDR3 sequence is CASSQEPQSAYGYTF. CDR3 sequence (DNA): TGTGCCAGCAGCCAAGAACCGCAGTCTGCCTATGGCTACACCTTC.

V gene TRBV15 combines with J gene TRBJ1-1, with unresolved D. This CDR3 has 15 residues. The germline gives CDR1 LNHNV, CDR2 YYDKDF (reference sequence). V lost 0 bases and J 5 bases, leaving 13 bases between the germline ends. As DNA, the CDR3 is TGTGCCACCAGCAGAGAGGCAGGAGGGTGGACTGAAGCTTTCTTT. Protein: CATSREAGGWTEAFF.

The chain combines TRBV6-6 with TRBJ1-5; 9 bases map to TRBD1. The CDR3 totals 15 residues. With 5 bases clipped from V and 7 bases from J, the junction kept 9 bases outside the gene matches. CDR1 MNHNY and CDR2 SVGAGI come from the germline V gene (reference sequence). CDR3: CASSQNRGLGQPQHF. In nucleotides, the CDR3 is TGTGCCAGCAGTCAGAACAGGGGGCTAGGGCAGCCCCAGCATTTT.

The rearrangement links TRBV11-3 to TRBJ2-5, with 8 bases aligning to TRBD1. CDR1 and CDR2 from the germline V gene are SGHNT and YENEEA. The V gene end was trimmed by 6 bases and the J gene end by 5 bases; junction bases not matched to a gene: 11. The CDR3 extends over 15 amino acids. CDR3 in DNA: TGTGCCAGCAGTAACCATCAGGGGGCTGGGGAGACCCAGTACTTC. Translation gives CASSNHQGAGETQYF.

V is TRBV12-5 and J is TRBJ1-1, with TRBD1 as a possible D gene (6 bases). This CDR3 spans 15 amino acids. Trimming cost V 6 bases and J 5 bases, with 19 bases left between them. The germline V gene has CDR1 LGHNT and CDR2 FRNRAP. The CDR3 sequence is CASGPNRALGTEAFF. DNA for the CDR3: TGTGCTAGTGGCCCGAACAGGGCCCTGGGGACTGAAGCTTTCTTT.